Listed below are T cell receptor beta chains from one sample, sequenced in a study of CD8 T cells in ankylosing spondylitis. TCRdb used MiXCR to reprocess the 5' RACE reads, holding one entry per CDR3 protein. Of fewer than 250,000 distinct CDR3 sequences in the sample, roughly 10% were seen once. The material sequenced was blood, either unsorted or a sorted T cell fraction (not recorded which). The receptor source for this set is a male donor with ankylosing spondylitis or in good health (not recorded which). Each CDR3 is given with its conserved first and last residue. The D gene is left open where the match is weak. Size values are once, few and many counts, or a class for expanded clones, and some rows have none.

J	size	V	D	length	CDR3	DNA
TRBJ2-7	many	TRBV20-1	NA	13	CSARGQGLDEQYF	TGCAGTGCTAGAGGGCAGGGCCTGGACGAGCAGTACTTC
TRBJ2-7	many	TRBV5-1	TRBD2	17	CASSLNLAGGQSHEQYF	TGCGCCAGCAGCTTGAATCTAGCGGGAGGGCAATCCCACGAGCAGTACTTC
TRBJ2-1	many	TRBV6-5	NA	11	CASSTGLEQFF	TGTGCCAGCAGCACAGGACTAGAGCAGTTCTTC
TRBJ2-7	many	TRBV5-1	NA	15	CASSLAMGEVYEQYF	TGCGCCAGCAGCTTGGCCATGGGGGAGGTCTACGAGCAGTACTTC
TRBJ2-1	many	TRBV9	NA	14	CASSVAGINNEQFF	TGTGCCAGCAGCGTAGCCGGTATCAACAATGAGCAGTTCTTC
TRBJ2-2	NA	TRBV7-9	NA	11	CASTSTGELFF	TGTGCCAGCACCAGCACCGGGGAGCTGTTTTTT
TRBJ2-7	many	TRBV5-1	NA	15	CASSLGGDVSYEQYF	TGCGCCAGCAGCTTGGGTGGGGATGTTTCCTACGAGCAGTACTTC
TRBJ2-2	many	TRBV10-3	NA	15	CAISLRELGTGELFF	TGTGCCATCAGCCTCAGGGAACTGGGCACCGGGGAGCTGTTTTTT
TRBJ1-1	many	TRBV27	NA	14	CASSFDLQDTEAFF	TGTGCCAGCAGTTTTGATTTACAGGACACTGAAGCTTTCTTT
TRBJ2-3	many	TRBV20-1	NA	14	CSAGTPRITDTQYF	TGCAGTGCCGGGACTCCCCGAATCACCGATACGCAGTATTTT
TRBJ2-7	NA	TRBV20-1	NA	12	CSAQQQGYEQYF	TGCAGTGCTCAACAACAGGGCTACGAGCAGTACTTC
TRBJ1-2	many	TRBV7-9	TRBD1	19	CASIPIPGTGDTATYGYTF	TGTGCCAGCATCCCAATCCCAGGGACAGGGGACACTGCCACCTATGGCTACACCTTC
TRBJ2-2	NA	TRBV15	TRBD2	16	CATSSRLAGGTGELFF	TGTGCCACCAGCTCCCGACTAGCGGGGGGCACCGGGGAGCTGTTTTTT
TRBJ2-3	many	TRBV30	TRBD1	13	CACAGQVADTQYF	TGTGCCTGCGCCGGACAGGTCGCAGATACGCAGTATTTT
TRBJ1-6	few	TRBV27	NA	16	CASSPRRSSYNSPLHF	TGTGCCAGCAGTCCCCGACGGAGCTCCTATAATTCACCCCTCCACTTT
TRBJ2-7	many	TRBV19	TRBD1	12	CASSGTEYEQYF	TGTGCCAGTAGTGGGACAGAGTACGAGCAGTACTTC
TRBJ2-3	many	TRBV5-1	NA	16	CASSGGTGPGADTQYF	TGCGCCAGCAGTGGTGGGACGGGCCCCGGGGCAGATACGCAGTATTTT
TRBJ1-2	many	TRBV5-1	NA	15	CASSSIADGEYGYTF	TGCGCCAGCAGCTCCATCGCCGACGGCGAGTATGGCTACACCTTC
TRBJ2-5	many	TRBV4-2	TRBD2	18	CASSRDSGLAGVQETQYF	TGTGCCAGCAGCCGCGATTCCGGACTAGCGGGGGTACAAGAGACCCAGTACTTC
TRBJ2-6	NA	TRBV6-1	NA	12	CASLRGDADLTF	TGTGCCAGCTTGCGTGGTGATGCGGACCTGACTTTC
TRBJ1-2	NA	TRBV5-5	NA	13	CASSPGFDYGYTF	TGTGCCAGCAGCCCAGGGTTCGACTATGGCTACACCTTC
TRBJ2-2	many	TRBV29-1	NA	14	CSVEWLPNTGELFF	TGCAGCGTTGAATGGCTCCCGAACACCGGGGAGCTGTTTTTT
TRBJ1-2	many	TRBV5-6	NA	13	CASSPGTTWGYTF	TGTGCCAGCAGCCCCGGGACGACGTGGGGCTACACCTTC
TRBJ2-3	many	TRBV7-2	TRBD2	15	CASSKRTSGSDTQYF	TGTGCCAGCAGTAAACGGACTAGCGGCTCAGATACGCAGTATTTT
TRBJ2-1	many	TRBV29-1	NA	14	CSYQPGLLQNEQFF	TGCAGCTACCAGCCGGGACTTCTACAAAATGAGCAGTTCTTC
TRBJ2-5	many	TRBV2	TRBD1	13	CASSRDREETQYF	TGTGCCAGCAGTCGGGACAGGGAAGAGACCCAGTACTTC
TRBJ2-5	many	TRBV5-1	TRBD1	15	CASSPGQGARETQYF	TGCGCCAGCAGCCCCGGACAGGGGGCGCGTGAGACCCAGTACTTC
TRBJ2-1	many	TRBV4-1	NA	17	CASSQDVPSSSYNEQFF	TGCGCCAGCAGCCAAGATGTCCCTAGTAGCTCCTACAATGAGCAGTTCTTC
TRBJ2-3	few	TRBV25-1	NA	14	CASSRAGNPDTQYF	TGTGCCAGCAGCCGGGCAGGGAATCCAGATACGCAGTATTTT
TRBJ2-7	many	TRBV12-3/TRBV12-4	NA	13	CASSPSETYEQYF	TGTGCCAGCAGTCCATCGGAAACCTACGAGCAGTACTTC
TRBJ1-4	many	TRBV5-1	NA	14	CASSTGREAEKLFF	TGCGCCAGCAGTACCGGGAGGGAGGCGGAAAAACTGTTTTTT
TRBJ2-2	many	TRBV6-5	NA	15	CASSSSDSYTGELFF	TGTGCCAGCAGTTCCTCCGACAGTTACACCGGGGAGCTGTTTTTT
TRBJ1-6	many	TRBV25-1	NA	15	CASSATLAYNSPLHF	TGTGCCAGCAGTGCTACCTTGGCCTATAATTCACCCCTCCACTTT
TRBJ1-2	many	TRBV14	TRBD1	15	CASSQATGGLGGYTF	TGTGCCAGCAGCCAAGCAACAGGGGGCTTGGGAGGCTACACCTTC
TRBJ1-6	many	TRBV30	NA	12	CAWSRSYSPLHF	TGTGCCTGGAGTCGCTCCTATTCACCCCTCCACTTT
TRBJ1-5	NA	TRBV28	NA	15	CASRTRGGLGQPQHF	TGTGCCAGCAGGACGAGGGGGGGGCTTGGACAGCCCCAGCATTTT
TRBJ2-3	many	TRBV3-2	NA	22	CASSPQGLVTGKEGGPPDTQYF	TGTGCCAGCAGCCCCCAAGGTTTAGTGACAGGGAAAGAGGGAGGGCCCCCAGATACGCAGTATTTT
TRBJ2-1	many	TRBV15	TRBD1	16	CATSTSPGQTYNEQFF	TGTGCCACCAGCACCTCACCGGGACAGACCTACAATGAGCAGTTCTTC
TRBJ1-5	many	TRBV5-6	NA	14	CASMSQYSNQPQHF	TGTGCCAGCATGAGCCAATATAGCAATCAGCCCCAGCATTTT
TRBJ1-1	few	TRBV30	TRBD1	13	CASGTGLRTEAFF	TGTGCCTCAGGGACAGGGTTGAGAACTGAAGCTTTCTTT
TRBJ1-5	many	TRBV2	NA	13	CASGRDNNQPQHF	TGTGCCAGCGGCCGGGACAACAATCAGCCCCAGCATTTT
TRBJ1-1	few	TRBV11-2	TRBD1	16	CASSRGTGTGNTEAFF	TGTGCCAGCAGCCGGGGGACCGGGACAGGGAACACTGAAGCTTTCTTT
TRBJ2-3	many	TRBV11-2	NA	16	CASSPAQTWSTDTQYF	TGTGCCAGCAGCCCCGCCCAAACCTGGAGCACAGATACGCAGTATTTT
TRBJ2-5	many	TRBV29-1	NA	13	CSVDGGYQETQYF	TGCAGCGTTGACGGGGGTTACCAAGAGACCCAGTACTTC
TRBJ2-2	many	TRBV5-1	NA	14	CASSLITDTGELFF	TGCGCCAGCAGCTTGATCACAGACACCGGGGAGCTGTTTTTT
TRBJ2-3	many	TRBV20-1	TRBD2	15	CSAGGLADPTDTQYF	TGCAGTGCTGGGGGACTAGCGGACCCCACAGATACGCAGTATTTT